This passage covers 8 T cell receptor beta chains from one sample sequenced in a study of T cell responses to AZD1222 COVID-19 vaccine. Sequenced by immunoSEQ multiplex PCR; TCRdb stores in-frame clones only, minus some. Of approximately 270,000 clones in the sample, 90% to 95% were seen once. This material consisted of peripheral blood, taken 28 days after the second AZD1222 dose. These receptors were taken from an adult who received the AZD1222 COVID-19 vaccine.

This chain uses TRBV4-1 with TRBJ2-5; perhaps TRBD2 as D (5 bases). CDR3 length equals 14 residues. Germline V gene lookup returns CDR1 MGHRA and CDR2 YSYEKL. Trimming took off 4 bases at V and 1 base at J, with 10 bases between the two ends. In nucleotides, the CDR3 is TGCGCCAGCAGCCCCCAGCGGTTCCAAGAGACCCAGTACTTC. This sequence encodes CASSPQRFQETQYF.

The chain uses TRBV7-9 and TRBJ1-5, with D uncertain. Trimming took off 5 bases at V and 0 bases at J, with 11 bases between the two ends. Germline-derived CDR1 and CDR2 are SEHNR and FQNEAQ (reference sequence). The CDR3 contains 15 residues. Here the CDR3 DNA reads TGTGCCAGCAGCCCCGACGGTTCTAGCAATCAGCCCCAGCATTTT. Its translation: CASSPDGSSNQPQHF.

The CDR3 DNA reads as TGCGCCAGCAGCTCGACTAGGGGGCGCGAGGTGACCCAGTACTTC. Protein sequence: CASSSTRGREVTQYF. The chain couples TRBV5-1 to TRBJ2-5, with D possibly TRBD1 on 7 matching bases. This CDR3 region has 15 residues. Trimming pared 3 bases from V and 7 bases from J, leaving 19 bases between. Germline V CDR1 and CDR2: SGHRS, YFSETQ.

V gene TRBV19 combines with J gene TRBJ2-2, with unresolved D. The CDR3 is 18 amino acids. Per the germline V gene, CDR1 is LNHDA and CDR2 is SQIVND (reference sequence). Trimming left V 7 bases short and J 0 bases short, with 21 bases between. The CDR3 DNA sequence: TGTGCCAGTAAGTCCTCTTTCCGGACCGATCCGAACACCGGGGAGCTGTTTTTT. This sequence encodes CASKSSFRTDPNTGELFF.

This clone was found once. At one boundary the junction diverges from the germline segment, which might be a read error. The chain uses TRBV27 and TRBJ1-3; TRBD1 might be the D (5 bases). The CDR3 length is 11 residues. Germline CDR1 and CDR2: MNHEY and SMNVEV (reference sequence). The CDR3: CANRPGPVWRF. The CDR3 bases are TGTGCCAACCGACCGGGACCCGTCTGGAGATTT.

Only one count was recorded for this clone. Distinct nucleotide sequences in the sample also encode this CDR3. The chain links TRBV18 to TRBJ1-1; no clear D. V was cut by 3 bases and J by 1 base, with 9 bases left in between. From germline, CDR1 is KGHSH and CDR2 LQKENI. The CDR3 spans 14 residues. The CDR3 nucleotides are TGTGCCAGCTCACCTAGGACGGAGAACACTGAAGCTTTCTTT. It specifies CASSPRTENTEAFF. Full variable domain (outside the CDR3, taken from reference TRBV18 and TRBJ1-1): NAGVMQNPRHLVRRRGQEARLRCSPMKGHSHVYWYRQLPEEGLKFMVYLQKENIIDESGMPKERFSAEFPKEGPSILRIQQVVRGDSAAYFCASSPRTENTEAFFGQGTRLTVV.

In its sample, this clone was seen once. The CDR3 loop is CASSPFGGNTIYF. In DNA form, the CDR3 reads TGTGCCAGCAGCCCATTCGGGGGAAACACCATATATTTT. V gene TRBV13 combines with J gene TRBJ1-3; D call uncertain. The germline V and J ends were trimmed by 5 bases and 4 bases, with 9 bases remaining between them. This CDR3 region has 13 residues. Germline V lookup: CDR1 PRHDT, CDR2 FYEKMQ (reference sequence). Full variable domain (outside the CDR3, taken from reference TRBV13 and TRBJ1-3): AAGVIQSPRHLIKEKRETATLKCYPIPRHDTVYWYQQGPGQDPQFLISFYEKMQSDKGSIPDRFSAQQFSDYHSELNMSSLELGDSALYFCASSPFGGNTIYFGEGSWLTVV.

This clone was counted once. V and J are TRBV5-6 and TRBJ2-7, with D possibly matching TRBD1 (5 bases). Trimming took off 4 bases at V and 7 bases at J, with 21 bases between the two ends. This CDR3 has 15 amino acids. The germline V gene has CDR1 SGHDT and CDR2 YYEEEE. In DNA, the CDR3 is TGTGCCAGCAGCCATCGGACAACTCGCCCGGGTGAGCAGTACTTC. This translates into CASSHRTTRPGEQYF.